This T cell receptor beta chain originates from a study of blood T cell repertoires in COVID-19. Turning to the study itself: From T cells, B-cell-depleted T cells, or PBMCs came the material, which was cDNA or gDNA.

In the original workflow: Amplification of reference gene primers was used by the study to estimate nucleated cell counts. Clones were sequenced by immunoSEQ multiplex PCR, and TCRdb holds only the in-frame ones, with some missing. Clone size and the V and J calls come from that table; the DNA yielded D and trimming. The repertoire holds a few hundred thousand clones, with 89% as singletons. This CDR3 has 11 amino acids. Germline CDR1 reads LNHDA; CDR2 reads SQIVND (reference sequence). The V gene lost 3 bases and the J gene lost 7 bases, with 6 bases spanning the gap. A few counts support this clone.

The chain uses TRBV19 and TRBJ1-1, with D unclear. The source is a man over 45 with acute or convalescent COVID-19. Material for sequencing was peripheral blood. CDR3 nucleotide sequence: TGTGCCAGTAGTATCAGATTTGAAGCTTTCTTT. As protein: CASSIRFEAFF.